At least ten counts were recorded for the clone carrying this T cell receptor (beta chain). The CDR3 runs to 14 residues. CDR1 and CDR2 (germline): MDHEN, SYDVKM. V lost 6 bases to trimming and J lost 6 bases; unmatched junction nucleotides: 9. The data originate from a study of T cells in Graves' hyperthyroidism and ophthalmopathy. It was considered stable Graves' hyperthyroidism when ophthalmopathy did not progress within 18 months. The hyperthyroidism was newly diagnosed and had lasted under 2 months; the patients were aged 18 to 65. Template material for amplifying TCR beta CDR3 regions consisted of RNA transcripts. Using the HTBI primer set, a first-round RT-PCR was run on the TCR CDR3. TCRdb ran MiXCR on the multiplex PCR reads and lists one entry per CDR3 protein. The repertoire holds hundreds of thousands of distinct CDR3 sequences, with about 15% as singletons.

The receptor comes from a woman between 35 and 50 years old with Graves' hyperthyroidism. This chain uses TRBV28 with TRBJ1-1, with 8 bases lining up with TRBD1. The sequenced material came from blood. In DNA, the CDR3 is TGTGCCAGCAGGCCAGGGGGCGTGGACGCTGAAGCTTTCTTT. Residues: CASRPGGVDAEAFF.